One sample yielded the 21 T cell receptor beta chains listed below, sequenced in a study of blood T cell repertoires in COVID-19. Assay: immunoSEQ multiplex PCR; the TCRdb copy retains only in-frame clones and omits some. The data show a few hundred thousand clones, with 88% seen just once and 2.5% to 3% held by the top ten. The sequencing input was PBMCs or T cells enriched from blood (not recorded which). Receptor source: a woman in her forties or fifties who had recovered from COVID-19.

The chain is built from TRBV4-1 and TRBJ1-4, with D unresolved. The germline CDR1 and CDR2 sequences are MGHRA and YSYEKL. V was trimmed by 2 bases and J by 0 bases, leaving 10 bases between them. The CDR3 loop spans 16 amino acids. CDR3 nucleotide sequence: TGCGCCAGCAGCCAAAACCCCGGAGCAACTAATGAAAAACTGTTTTTT. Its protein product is CASSQNPGATNEKLFF.

The CDR3 loop reads CATLTGGVGENIQYF. Here the CDR3 DNA reads TGTGCCACCCTTACTGGAGGGGTAGGGGAAAACATTCAGTACTTC. This chain joins TRBV6-5 and TRBJ2-4, with D tentatively TRBD2 (6 bases). The CDR3 consists of 15 residues. Germline-derived CDR1 and CDR2 are MNHEY and SVGAGI. V dropped 10 bases and J dropped 5 bases, with 21 bases sitting between them.

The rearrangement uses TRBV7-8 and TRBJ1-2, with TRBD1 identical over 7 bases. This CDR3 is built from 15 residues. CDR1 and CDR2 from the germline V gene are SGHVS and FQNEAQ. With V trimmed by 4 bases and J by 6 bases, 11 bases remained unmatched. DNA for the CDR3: TGTGCCAGCAGCTATGGGACAGCCTTCGGTGATGGCTACACCTTC. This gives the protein CASSYGTAFGDGYTF.

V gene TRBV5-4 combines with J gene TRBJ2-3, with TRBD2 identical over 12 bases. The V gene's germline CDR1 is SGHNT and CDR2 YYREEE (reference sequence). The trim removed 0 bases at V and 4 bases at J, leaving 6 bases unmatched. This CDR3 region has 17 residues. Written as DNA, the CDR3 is TGTGCCAGCAGCTTGGGGATCCTAGCGGGAGGGCCAGATACGCAGTATTTT. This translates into CASSLGILAGGPDTQYF. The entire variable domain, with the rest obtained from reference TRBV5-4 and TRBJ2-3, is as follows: ETGVTQSPTHLIKTRGQQVTLRCSSQSGHNTVSWYQQALGQGPQFIFQYYREEENGRGNFPPRFSGLQFPNYSSELNVNALELDDSALYLCASSLGILAGGPDTQYFGPGTRLTVL.

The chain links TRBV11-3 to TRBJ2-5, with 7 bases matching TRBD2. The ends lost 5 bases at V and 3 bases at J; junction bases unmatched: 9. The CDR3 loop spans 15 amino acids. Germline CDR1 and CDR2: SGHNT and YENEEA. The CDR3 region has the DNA TGTGCCAGCAGCAGCGCCGGGCTAGCGGAAGAGACCCAGTACTTC. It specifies CASSSAGLAEETQYF.

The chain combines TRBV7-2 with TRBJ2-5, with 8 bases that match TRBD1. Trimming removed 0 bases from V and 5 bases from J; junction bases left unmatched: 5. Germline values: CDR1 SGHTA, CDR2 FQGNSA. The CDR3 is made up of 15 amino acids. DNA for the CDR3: TGTGCCAGCAGCTTAGCTAGCAGGGGGCTGGAGACCCAGTACTTC. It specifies CASSLASRGLETQYF.

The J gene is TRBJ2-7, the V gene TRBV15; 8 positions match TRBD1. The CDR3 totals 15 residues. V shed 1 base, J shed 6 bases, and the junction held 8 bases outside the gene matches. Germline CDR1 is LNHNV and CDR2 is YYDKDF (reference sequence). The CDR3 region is CATSRAHGQGFEQYF. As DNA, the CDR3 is TGTGCCACCAGCAGAGCCCATGGACAGGGTTTCGAGCAGTACTTC.

CDR3 sequence reads: CATSSRDQPQHF. CDR3 in DNA: TGTGCCACCAGTTCTCGCGATCAGCCCCAGCATTTT. V and J are TRBV24-1 and TRBJ1-5, with D unresolved. This CDR3 is 12 amino acids long. Germline CDR1 reads KGHDR; CDR2 reads SFDVKD. V lost 6 bases and J 5 bases, leaving 7 bases between the germline ends.

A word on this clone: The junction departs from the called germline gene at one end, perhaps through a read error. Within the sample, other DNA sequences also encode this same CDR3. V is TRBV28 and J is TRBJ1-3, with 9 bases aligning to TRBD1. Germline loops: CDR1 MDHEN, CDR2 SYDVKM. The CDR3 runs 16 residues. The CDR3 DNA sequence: TGTGCTAGCAAGGGGACAGGGTATTCTTCTGGAAACACCATATATTTT. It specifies CASKGTGYSSGNTIYF.

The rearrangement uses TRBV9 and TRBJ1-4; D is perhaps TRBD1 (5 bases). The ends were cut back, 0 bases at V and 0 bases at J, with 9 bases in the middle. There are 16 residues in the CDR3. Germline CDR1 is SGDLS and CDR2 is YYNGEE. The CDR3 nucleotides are TGTGCCAGCAGCGTAGGAGGGACTGCAACTAATGAAAAACTGTTTTTT. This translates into CASSVGGTATNEKLFF.

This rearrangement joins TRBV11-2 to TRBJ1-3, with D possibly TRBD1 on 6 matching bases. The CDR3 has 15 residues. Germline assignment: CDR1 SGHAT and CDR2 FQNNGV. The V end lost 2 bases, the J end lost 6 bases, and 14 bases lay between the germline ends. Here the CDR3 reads CASSLSAGELNTIYF. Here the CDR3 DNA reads TGTGCCAGCAGCTTAAGTGCAGGGGAGCTAAACACCATATATTTT.

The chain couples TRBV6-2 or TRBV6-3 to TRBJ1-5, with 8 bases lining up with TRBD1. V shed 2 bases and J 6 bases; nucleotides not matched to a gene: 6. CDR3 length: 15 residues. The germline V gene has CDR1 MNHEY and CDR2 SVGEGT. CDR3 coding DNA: TGTGCCAGCAGTTACAGTCAGGGGGCGATTCAGCCCCAGCATTTT. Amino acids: CASSYSQGAIQPQHF.

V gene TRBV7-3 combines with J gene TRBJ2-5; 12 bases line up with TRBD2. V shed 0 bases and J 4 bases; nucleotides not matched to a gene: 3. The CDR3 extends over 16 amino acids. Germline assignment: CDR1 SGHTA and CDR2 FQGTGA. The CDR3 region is CASSLTGLAGTETQYF. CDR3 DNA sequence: TGTGCCAGCAGCTTAACAGGACTAGCGGGAACAGAGACCCAGTACTTC.

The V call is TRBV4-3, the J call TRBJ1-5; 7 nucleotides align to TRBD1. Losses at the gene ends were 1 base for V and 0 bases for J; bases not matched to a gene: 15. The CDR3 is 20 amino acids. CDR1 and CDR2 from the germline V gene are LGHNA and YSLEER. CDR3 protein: CASSQVHLGTDDYSNQPQHF. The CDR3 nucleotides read TGCGCCAGCAGCCAAGTTCATTTGGGGACAGACGATTATAGCAATCAGCCCCAGCATTTT.

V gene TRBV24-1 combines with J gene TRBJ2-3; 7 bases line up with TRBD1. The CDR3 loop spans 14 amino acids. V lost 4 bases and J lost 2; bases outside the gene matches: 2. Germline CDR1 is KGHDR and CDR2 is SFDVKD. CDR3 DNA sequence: TGTGCCACCAGTGAGGACAGGACCACAGATACGCAGTATTTT. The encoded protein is CATSEDRTTDTQYF.

CDR3 coding DNA: TGTGCCAGCAGTGCCGGGTTTAACACCGGGGAGCTGTTTTTT. This codes for CASSAGFNTGELFF. The chain has TRBV2 and TRBJ2-2; no reliable D call. Trimming left V 4 bases short and J 2 bases short, with 8 bases between. The CDR3 is 14 residues long. Germline V gives CDR1 SNHLY, CDR2 FYNNEI.

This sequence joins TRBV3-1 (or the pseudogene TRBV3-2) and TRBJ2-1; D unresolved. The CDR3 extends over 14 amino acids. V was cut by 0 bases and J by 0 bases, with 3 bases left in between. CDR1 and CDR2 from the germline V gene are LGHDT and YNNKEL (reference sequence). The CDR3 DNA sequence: TGTGCCAGCAGCCAAGATAGCTCCTACAATGAGCAGTTCTTC. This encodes CASSQDSSYNEQFF.

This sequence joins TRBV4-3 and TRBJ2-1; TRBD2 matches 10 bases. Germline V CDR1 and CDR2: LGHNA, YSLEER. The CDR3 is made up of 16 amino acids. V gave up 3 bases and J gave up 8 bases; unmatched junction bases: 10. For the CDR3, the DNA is TGCGCCAGCAGCCATCTTAGCGGGAGGTTGGGAGATGAGCAGTTCTTC. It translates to CASSHLSGRLGDEQFF.

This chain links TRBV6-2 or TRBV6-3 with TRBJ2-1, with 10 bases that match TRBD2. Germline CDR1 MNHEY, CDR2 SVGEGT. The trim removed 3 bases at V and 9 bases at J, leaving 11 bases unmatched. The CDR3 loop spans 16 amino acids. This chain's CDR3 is CASSYTGLAGAGEQFF. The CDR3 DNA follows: TGTGCCAGCAGTTATACAGGGCTAGCGGGAGCCGGTGAGCAGTTCTTC.

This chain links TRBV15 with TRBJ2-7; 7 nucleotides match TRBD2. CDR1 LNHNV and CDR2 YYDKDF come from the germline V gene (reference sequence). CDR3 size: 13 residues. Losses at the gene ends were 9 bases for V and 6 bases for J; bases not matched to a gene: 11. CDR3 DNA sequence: TGTGCCACTAGGACTAGGCAGGACGGCGAGCAGTACTTC. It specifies CATRTRQDGEQYF.

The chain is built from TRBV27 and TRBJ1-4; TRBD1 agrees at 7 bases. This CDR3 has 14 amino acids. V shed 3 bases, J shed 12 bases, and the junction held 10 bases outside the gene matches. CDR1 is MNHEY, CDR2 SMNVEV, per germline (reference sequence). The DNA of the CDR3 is TGTGCCAGCAGTTTTAGGGGTCGAACAGGGGAACTGTTTTTT. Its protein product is CASSFRGRTGELFF.